The rows below give T cell receptor beta chains drawn from one sample of a study of shared clonotypes between healthy human individuals. Here immunoSEQ multiplex PCR was the method, and the copy in TCRdb shows in-frame clones only, minus some. Of about 2 million clones in the sample, 85% to 95% were seen once. Sequenced: naive CD4+ T cells sorted from blood. These receptor sequences come from a young man in good health. The CDR3 runs from the conserved cysteine through the conserved F or W. A D gene is named only where the DNA matches it firmly.

-	TRBV5-1	TRBJ1-1	TGCGCCAGCAGCTTGAACAGCCTTTCGATGGGTAACACTGAAGCTTTCTTT	CASSLNSLSMGNTEAFF
-	TRBV25-1	TRBJ2-7	TGTGCCAGCAGCTTATCAGGGGCATGGTACGAGCAGTACTTC	CASSLSGAWYEQYF
-	TRBV28	TRBJ1-1	TGTGCCGGGGGACACCGGAACACTGAAGCTTTCTTT	CAGGHRNTEAFF
-	TRBV7-2	TRBJ2-3	TGTGCCAGCAGCTTAGCGCCTGGCGGGAGCACAGATACGCAGTATTTT	CASSLAPGGSTDTQYF
-	TRBV7-2	TRBJ1-1	TGTGCCAGCAGCACAGACAGACCGAACACTGAAGCTTTCTTT	CASSTDRPNTEAFF
TRBD1	TRBV10-3	TRBJ1-5	TGTGCCATCAGTGATGCAGGGGGCGCGCATCAGCCCCAGCATTTT	CAISDAGGAHQPQHF
-	TRBV13	TRBJ1-2	TGTGCCAGCAGCTTAGCGGACAGAAACGCTAACTATGGCTACACCTTC	CASSLADRNANYGYTF
-	TRBV30	TRBJ2-3	TGTGCCTGGAGGGGGACAACTAGCACAGATACGCAGTATTTT	CAWRGTTSTDTQYF
TRBD1	TRBV6-5	TRBJ1-1	TGTGCCAGTGATGCTGGAAGGGGGCTCAGCACTGAAGCTTTCTTT	CASDAGRGLSTEAFF
TRBD2	TRBV5-1	TRBJ2-7	TGCGCCAGCAGCTTGGCCATTAGCGGGAGCCCCGAGCAGTACTTC	CASSLAISGSPEQYF
-	TRBV18	TRBJ1-3	TGTGCCAGCTCTCCTACAGGTTCCTCTGGAAACACCATATATTTT	CASSPTGSSGNTIYF
TRBD2	TRBV5-1	TRBJ2-5	TGCGCCAGCAGCTCGGAGACTAGCGGCCAACTAGGAGAGACCCAGTACTTC	CASSSETSGQLGETQYF
TRBD1	TRBV5-8	TRBJ1-6	TGTGCCAGCAGCTCGACAGGGGTAGCGCCCCTCCACTTT	CASSSTGVAPLHF
-	TRBV7-8	TRBJ1-6	TGTGCCAGCACCAAGGGGGGATATAATTCACCCCTCCACTTT	CASTKGGYNSPLHF
-	TRBV10-3	TRBJ1-1	TGTGCCATCGCTCCAGGGGACATTATCACTGAAGCTTTCTTT	CAIAPGDIITEAFF
-	TRBV30	TRBJ1-6	TGTGCCTGGATGCTGGAAGGCAATTCACCCCTCCACTTT	CAWMLEGNSPLHF
-	TRBV6-6	TRBJ2-4	TGTGCCAGCAACGGGGCCAAAAACATTCAGTACTTC	CASNGAKNIQYF
TRBD2	TRBV9	TRBJ2-7	TGTGCCAGCAGCGTAGCTACGACTAGCGGGGGGTCGGGCGAGCAGTACTTC	CASSVATTSGGSGEQYF
-	TRBV5-1	TRBJ1-5	TGCGCCAGCAGCCTCCGATGGGATCAGCCCCAGCATTTT	CASSLRWDQPQHF
-	TRBV5-6	TRBJ2-7	TGTGCCAGCAGCTTGGTCGCTTCATCCTACGAGCAGTACTTC	CASSLVASSYEQYF
-	TRBV30	TRBJ2-7	TGTGCCTGGAGTGTACGCGGCACGGGCTACGAGCAGTACTTC	CAWSVRGTGYEQYF
TRBD1	TRBV5-1	TRBJ2-2	TGCGCCAGCAGCTTCTCCGGGACAGGGGGGACCGGGGAGCTGTTTTTT	CASSFSGTGGTGELFF
-	TRBV28	TRBJ1-2	TGTGCCAGCAGTTCGGCTGGACAGTATGGCTACACCTTC	CASSSAGQYGYTF
-	TRBV7-9	TRBJ1-3	TGTGCCAGCAGTGAGGGGACTGGAAACACCATATATTTT	CASSEGTGNTIYF
-	TRBV23-1	TRBJ2-5	TGCGCCAGCAGTGACGGGGGGCTAGGGCAAGAGACCCAGTACTTC	CASSDGGLGQETQYF
-	TRBV7-9	TRBJ2-7	TGTGCCAGCAGCATACAGGACTACGAGCAGTACTTC	CASSIQDYEQYF
TRBD2	TRBV6-1	TRBJ2-1	TGTGCCAGCAGTGGGACTAGCGGAGAGGGCTCCTACAATGAGCAGTTCTTC	CASSGTSGEGSYNEQFF
-	TRBV28	TRBJ1-2	TGTGCCAGCAGTTCTTCAGGGGAAGTGGCGCATGGCTACACCTTC	CASSSSGEVAHGYTF
-	TRBV30	TRBJ2-1	TGTGCCTGGAGGGGAGTAAATGAGCAGTTCTTC	CAWRGVNEQFF
-	TRBV14	TRBJ2-5	TGTGCCAGCAGCCAAGATATTGGAAAATCGGGTGGTCCCCAGTACTTC	CASSQDIGKSGGPQYF
TRBD1	TRBV18	TRBJ1-1	TGTGCCAGCTCACCGGGACAGGCGGGGGCTTTCTTT	CASSPGQAGAFF
TRBD2	TRBV4-1	TRBJ2-2	TGCGCCAGCAGCCCGAGCGGGACTAGCGGGAACACCGGGGAGCTGTTTTTT	CASSPSGTSGNTGELFF
-	TRBV12-5	TRBJ2-1	TGTGCTAGTGTTTCTTCGGAAAGAAGCGATGAGCAGTTCTTC	CASVSSERSDEQFF
-	TRBV13	TRBJ1-2	TGTGCCAGCAGCCAGGTGGGCAGGGGATATGGCTACACCTTC	CASSQVGRGYGYTF
TRBD1	TRBV30	TRBJ2-5	TGTGCCTGGAGCCCCGGGACAGGGGGTTTGGAGACCCAGTACTTC	CAWSPGTGGLETQYF
-	TRBV9	TRBJ1-3	TGTGCCAGCAGCGGGCGAGGGGCGCCTGGAAACACCATATATTTT	CASSGRGAPGNTIYF
-	TRBV7-9	TRBJ1-4	TGTGCCAGCAGCTTAGATACGGTGGCAACTAATGAAAAACTGTTTTTT	CASSLDTVATNEKLFF
-	TRBV7-2	TRBJ1-1	TGTGCCAGCAGCTCGCTGGGGGTTGGGATGAACACTGAAGCTTTCTTT	CASSSLGVGMNTEAFF
-	TRBV6-1	TRBJ1-5	TGTGCCAGCAGTGAAGAACCGGGGCACAATCAGCCCCAGCATTTT	CASSEEPGHNQPQHF
TRBD2	TRBV5-1	TRBJ2-1	TGCGCCAGCAGTTCCCAAGCGGGACTCCCGGTTAATGAGCAGTTCTTC	CASSSQAGLPVNEQFF
-	TRBV18	TRBJ1-1	TGTGCCAGCTCACCACCGCGGACGGAGAACACTGAAGCTTTCTTT	CASSPPRTENTEAFF
TRBD1	TRBV6-6	TRBJ1-1	TGTGCCAGCAGTTCCACAGGGGACACTGAAGCTTTCTTT	CASSSTGDTEAFF
TRBD1	TRBV10-3	TRBJ1-5	TGTGCCATCAGTGAGCGGGCAGGGGGTGCCGTAAGCAATCAGCCCCAGCATTTT	CAISERAGGAVSNQPQHF
-	TRBV10-3	TRBJ2-1	TGTGCCATCAGTGATAAGGGGAACAATGAGCAGTTCTTC	CAISDKGNNEQFF
TRBD2	TRBV5-1	TRBJ2-1	TGCGCCAGCAGGCGGACTAGCGGGAGTTCGAATGAGCAGTTCTTC	CASRRTSGSSNEQFF
-	TRBV13	TRBJ1-1	TGTGCCAGCAGCTTAGGGCCCGGAGGAACTGAAGCTTTCTTT	CASSLGPGGTEAFF
-	TRBV10-3	TRBJ2-7	TGTGCCACCGGGGTCCCACAGGGTTCCTACGAGCAGTACTTC	CATGVPQGSYEQYF
-	TRBV7-9	TRBJ1-4	TGTGCCAGCAGCTTCCGGACAGACAATGAAAAACTGTTTTTT	CASSFRTDNEKLFF